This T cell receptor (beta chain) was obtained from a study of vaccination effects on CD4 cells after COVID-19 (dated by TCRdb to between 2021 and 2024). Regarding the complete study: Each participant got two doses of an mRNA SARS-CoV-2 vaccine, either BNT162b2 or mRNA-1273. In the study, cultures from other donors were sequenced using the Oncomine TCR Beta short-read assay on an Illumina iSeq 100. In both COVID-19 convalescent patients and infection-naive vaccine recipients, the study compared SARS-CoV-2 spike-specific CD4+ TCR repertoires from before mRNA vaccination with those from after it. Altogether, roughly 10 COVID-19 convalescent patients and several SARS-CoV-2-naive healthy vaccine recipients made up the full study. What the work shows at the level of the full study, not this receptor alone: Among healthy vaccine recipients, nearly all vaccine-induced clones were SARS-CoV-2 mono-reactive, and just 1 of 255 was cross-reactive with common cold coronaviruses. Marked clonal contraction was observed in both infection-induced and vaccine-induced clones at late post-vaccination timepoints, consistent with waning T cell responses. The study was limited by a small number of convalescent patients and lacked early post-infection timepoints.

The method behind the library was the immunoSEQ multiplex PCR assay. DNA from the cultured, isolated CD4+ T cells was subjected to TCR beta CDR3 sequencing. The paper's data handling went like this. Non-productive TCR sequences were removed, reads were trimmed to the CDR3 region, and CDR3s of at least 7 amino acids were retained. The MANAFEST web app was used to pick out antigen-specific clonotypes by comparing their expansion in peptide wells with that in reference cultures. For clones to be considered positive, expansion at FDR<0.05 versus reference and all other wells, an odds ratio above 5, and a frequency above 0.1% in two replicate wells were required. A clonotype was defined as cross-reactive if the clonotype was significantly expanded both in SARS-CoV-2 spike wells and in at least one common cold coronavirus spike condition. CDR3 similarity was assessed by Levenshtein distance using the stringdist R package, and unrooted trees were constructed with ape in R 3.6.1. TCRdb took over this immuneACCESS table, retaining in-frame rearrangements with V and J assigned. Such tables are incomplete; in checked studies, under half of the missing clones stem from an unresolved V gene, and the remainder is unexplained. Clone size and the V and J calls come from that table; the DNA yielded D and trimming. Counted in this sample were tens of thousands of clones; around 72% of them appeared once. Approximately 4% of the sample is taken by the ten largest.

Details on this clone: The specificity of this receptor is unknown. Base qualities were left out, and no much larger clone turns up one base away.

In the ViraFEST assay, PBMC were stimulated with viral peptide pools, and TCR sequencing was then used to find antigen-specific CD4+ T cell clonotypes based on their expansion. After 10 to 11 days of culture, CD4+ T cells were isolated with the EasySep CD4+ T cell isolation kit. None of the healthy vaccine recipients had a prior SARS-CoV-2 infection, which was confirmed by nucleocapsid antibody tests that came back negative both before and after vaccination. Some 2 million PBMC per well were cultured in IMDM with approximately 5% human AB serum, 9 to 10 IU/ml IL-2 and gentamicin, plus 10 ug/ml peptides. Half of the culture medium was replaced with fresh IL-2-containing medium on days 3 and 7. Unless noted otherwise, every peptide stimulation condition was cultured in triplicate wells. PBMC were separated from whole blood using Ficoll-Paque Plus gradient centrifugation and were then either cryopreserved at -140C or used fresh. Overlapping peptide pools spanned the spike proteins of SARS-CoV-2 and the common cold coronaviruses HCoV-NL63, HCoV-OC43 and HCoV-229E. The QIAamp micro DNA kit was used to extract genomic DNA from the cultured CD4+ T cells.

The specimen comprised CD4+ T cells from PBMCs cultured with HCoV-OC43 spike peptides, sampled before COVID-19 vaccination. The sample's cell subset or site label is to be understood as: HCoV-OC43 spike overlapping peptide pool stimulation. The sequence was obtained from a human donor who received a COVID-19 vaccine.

CDR3 region: CASSIDRSNQPQHF. The DNA sequence reads TGTGCCAGTAGTATAGACAGGAGCAATCAGCCCCAGCATTTT. The chain is assembled from TRBV19 and TRBJ1-5, with the D gene uncertain. Trimming costs V 0 bases and J 1 base, and their ends lie 4 bases apart. The CDR3 contains 14 residues, cysteine and phenylalanine counted. Solely the CDR3 DNA is kept, with 42 bases framed from the first base. CDR1 and CDR2, per the germline V gene (reference sequence), are LNHDA and SQIVND.